A single sample is the source of the 12 T cell receptor beta chains below, sequenced in a study of cytomegalovirus exposure and HLA in healthy donors. The repertoire was sequenced with immunoSEQ multiplex PCR; TCRdb's copy has only in-frame clones and lacks some. The sample comprises roughly 50,000 clones, 93% of which are singletons, and approximately 1.7% rests with the top ten. The specimen was PBMCs. These receptors came from a woman between 18 and 29 years old in good health and CMV-seropositive.

The rearrangement uses TRBV19 and TRBJ1-5, with a weak D call TRBD1 (5 bases). The CDR3 covers 16 residues. CDR1 is LNHDA, CDR2 SQIVND, per germline (reference sequence). The V gene lost 5 bases and the J gene lost 6 bases, with 20 bases spanning the gap. This CDR3 is CASSSREGRLGQPQHF. In nucleotides, the CDR3 is TGTGCCAGTAGTTCCAGGGAGGGGCGTTTGGGTCAGCCCCAGCATTTT.

V is TRBV11-3 and J is TRBJ2-1; D might be TRBD1 (7 bases). This CDR3 is 15 amino acids long. V lost 5 bases and J 0 bases, leaving 11 bases between the germline ends. From germline, CDR1 is SGHNT and CDR2 YENEEA. The CDR3 region is CASSAGGFSYNEQFF. The CDR3 bases are TGTGCCAGCAGCGCAGGGGGGTTCTCCTACAATGAGCAGTTCTTC.

The CDR3 DNA follows: TGCGCCAGCAGCCGAGGGGGAACTGAAGCTTTCTTT. Amino acids: CASSRGGTEAFF. The chain couples TRBV5-1 to TRBJ1-1; tentative D call: TRBD1 (6 bases). The CDR3 consists of 12 residues. Germline lookup yields CDR1 SGHRS and CDR2 YFSETQ. Trimming removed 4 bases from V and 5 bases from J, with 9 bases in between.

The CDR3 DNA sequence: TGTGCCAGCAGCTTTAGCGGGGGGGCAGTCGAGCAGTACTTC. It yields the protein CASSFSGGAVEQYF. The chain uses TRBV5-4 and TRBJ2-7, with 11 bases fitting TRBD2. This CDR3 has 14 amino acids. V lost 2 bases to trimming and J lost 6 bases; unmatched junction nucleotides: 4. From germline, CDR1 is SGHNT and CDR2 YYREEE (reference sequence). Combining the CDR3 with reference TRBV5-4 and TRBJ2-7 gives the whole variable domain ETGVTQSPTHLIKTRGQQVTLRCSSQSGHNTVSWYQQALGQGPQFIFQYYREEENGRGNFPPRFSGLQFPNYSSELNVNALELDDSALYLCASSFSGGAVEQYFGPGTRLTVT.

V gene TRBV18 combines with J gene TRBJ2-7; 8 nucleotides match TRBD1. The CDR3 consists of 17 residues. The germline V gene has CDR1 KGHSH and CDR2 LQKENI. The V segment lost 3 bases and the J segment 1 base; nucleotides outside the gene matches: 11. Written as DNA, the CDR3 is TGTGCCAGCTCACCTAACCGGGACAGGACCTTTTCCTACGAGCAGTACTTC. Its protein product is CASSPNRDRTFSYEQYF.

This clone has just one count. This chain links TRBV23-1 with TRBJ1-6; maybe TRBD1 (6 bases). TRBV23-1 belongs to the ORF category, with a function that is uncertain. Trimming left V 0 bases short and J 8 bases short, with 11 bases between. This CDR3 region has 15 residues. The CDR3 DNA follows: TGCGCCAGCAGTCAATCAACAGGGTTTTATTCACCCCTCCACTTT. This gives the protein CASSQSTGFYSPLHF.

The rearrangement links TRBV6-6 to TRBJ2-1; 9 bases are a match to TRBD2. CDR1 and CDR2 (germline): MNHNY, SVGAGI (reference sequence). The CDR3 is 16 residues long. J gave up 8 bases and V 6 bases, and 14 bases lay outside the gene matches. In DNA form, the CDR3 reads TGTGCCAGCAGGAGCGAGCGGGGGGCCGAAGCGGATGAGCAGTTCTTC. Translation: CASRSERGAEADEQFF.

The rearrangement uses TRBV4-1 and TRBJ1-2; 10 bases map to TRBD1. The V segment lost 0 bases and the J segment 4 bases; nucleotides outside the gene matches: 5. Germline V gene sequence: CDR1 MGHRA, CDR2 YSYEKL. This CDR3 has 16 amino acids. The CDR3 reads CASSQDGTGVSYGYTF. CDR3 bases: TGCGCCAGCAGCCAAGATGGGACAGGGGTTTCCTATGGCTACACCTTC.

V and J are TRBV21-1 and TRBJ1-5; the D call of TRBD1 is as the table states it, not checked on the DNA. TRBV21-1 is a documented pseudogene. CDR3 length: 13 amino acids. The CDR3 nucleotides read TGTGCCAGCAGCGCACGCCTTCCAGAGCCCCAGCATTTT. Encoded protein: CASSARLPEPQHF.

This rearrangement joins TRBV11-2 to TRBJ2-3; D perhaps matches TRBD2 (5 bases). V was pared by 3 bases and J by 1 base, with 11 bases between. Germline V gene lookup returns CDR1 SGHAT and CDR2 FQNNGV. The CDR3 consists of 15 residues. The CDR3 is CASSFGNSRTDTQYF. The CDR3 nucleotides are TGTGCCAGCAGCTTCGGGAACAGCCGCACAGATACGCAGTATTTT.

The chain recombines TRBV28 with TRBJ2-5; the match to TRBD2 covers 9 bases. The V segment lost 5 bases and the J segment 4 bases; nucleotides outside the gene matches: 8. This CDR3 has 15 residues. Germline V lookup: CDR1 MDHEN, CDR2 SYDVKM. The CDR3 nucleotides read TGTGCCAGCAGTCATAGCGGGGGCGGACGAGAGACCCAGTACTTC. Translating it yields CASSHSGGGRETQYF. Complete variable domain (other parts from reference TRBV28 and TRBJ2-5): DVKVTQSSRYLVKRTGEKVFLECVQDMDHENMFWYRQDPGLGLRLIYFSYDVKMKEKGDIPEGYSVSREKKERFSLILESASTNQTSMYLCASSHSGGGRETQYFGPGTRLLVL.

The rearrangement links TRBV9 to TRBJ2-7, with 7 bases aligning to TRBD1. The CDR3 contains 13 residues. Germline loops: CDR1 SGDLS, CDR2 YYNGEE. Unmatched junction bases numbered 4, after V lost 3 bases and J lost 4 bases. The CDR3 reads CASSAGTAYEQYF. CDR3 sequence (DNA): TGTGCCAGCAGCGCAGGGACAGCTTACGAGCAGTACTTC.